Each of the 17 T cell receptor beta chains below was sequenced from the same sample in a study of breast tumors, draining lymph nodes, adjacent tissues. Samples came from axillary lymph nodes draining the breast cancer. A single record per CDR3 protein comes from TCRdb applying MiXCR to the multiplex PCR reads. The sample records about 200,000 distinct CDR3 sequences, 30% to 35% being singletons. The sample taken for sequencing was axillary lymph node tissue. The receptors were sampled from a female donor with breast cancer. Some clones in this sample may be carry-over from other donors' samples.

This clonotype was found a few times. The J gene is TRBJ2-1, the V gene TRBV12-3 or TRBV12-4, with 7 bases aligning to TRBD2. Trimming cost V 1 base and J 5 bases; bases outside gene matches: 5. This CDR3 is 15 amino acids long. The CDR3 here is CASSLGGGGNNEQFF. In DNA form, the CDR3 reads TGTGCCAGCAGTTTAGGGGGCGGGGGAAACAATGAGCAGTTCTTC.

There are many counts of this clonotype. The J gene is TRBJ2-3, the V gene TRBV7-9, with 7 bases identical to TRBD2. Germline lookup yields CDR1 SEHNR and CDR2 FQNEAQ (reference sequence). Losses at the gene ends were 1 base for V and 4 bases for J; bases not matched to a gene: 5. The CDR3 runs to 15 residues. The CDR3 region is CASSLGSAGADTQYF. The CDR3 DNA reads as TGTGCCAGCAGCTTAGGGAGCGCGGGAGCAGATACGCAGTATTTT.

The sample holds many counts of this clonotype. The V call is TRBV7-2, the J call TRBJ2-7, with D possibly being TRBD1 or TRBD2 (5 bases each). Germline assignment: CDR1 SGHTA and CDR2 FQGNSA. V gave up 7 bases and J gave up 5 bases, with 18 bases separating them. The CDR3 has 14 amino acids. CDR3 amino acids: CASTRGGSGNEQYF. CDR3 coding DNA: TGTGCCAGCACCCGGGGCGGAAGTGGCAACGAGCAGTACTTC.

The chain combines TRBV7-9 with TRBJ2-5, with D unclear. V was trimmed by 5 bases and J by 4 bases, leaving 11 bases between them. The CDR3 has 13 amino acids. Germline CDR1 reads SEHNR; CDR2 reads FQNEAQ (reference sequence). This CDR3 is CASSPKAAETQYF. The CDR3 nucleotides read TGTGCCAGCAGCCCCAAGGCGGCAGAGACCCAGTACTTC. Together with reference TRBV7-9 and TRBJ2-5, the CDR3 gives the full variable domain: DTGVSQNPRHKITKRGQNVTFRCDPISEHNRLYWYRQTLGQGPEFLTYFQNEAQLEKSRLLSDRFSAERPKGSFSTLEIQRTEQGDSAMYLCASSPKAAETQYFGPGTRLLVL.

At least ten counts were recorded for this clonotype. The rearrangement uses TRBV15 and TRBJ2-2; D may be TRBD1 (5 bases). The ends were cut back, 5 bases at V and 1 base at J, with 11 bases in the middle. The germline CDR1 and CDR2 sequences are LNHNV and YYDKDF (reference sequence). CDR3 length equals 15 residues. Here the CDR3 DNA reads TGTGCCACCAGCCCTTTCAGGGTGAACACCGGGGAGCTGTTTTTT. It codes for CATSPFRVNTGELFF.

Regarding this clonotype: Given a much more abundant clone one base away, this may be a read error. The rearrangement joins TRBV7-9 to TRBJ2-3, with 7 bases lining up with TRBD2. This CDR3 contains 14 residues. Per germline, CDR1 SEHNR and CDR2 FQNEAQ (reference sequence). In nucleotides, the CDR3 is TGTGCCGGCAGCTATATTGGGGGGGGAGATACGCAGTATTTT. Protein product: CAGSYIGGGDTQYF.

This clonotype came up a few times. The chain uses TRBV18 and TRBJ1-2; no definite D call. Trimming took 0 bases from V and 2 from J, leaving 7 bases between them. Germline V gene sequence: CDR1 KGHSH, CDR2 LQKENI. The CDR3 runs to 14 residues. CDR3 coding DNA: TGTGCCAGCTCACCACCAAGGGCAAACTATGGCTACACCTTC. Amino acids: CASSPPRANYGYTF.

In its sample, this clonotype was seen many times. V is TRBV20-1 and J is TRBJ2-3; D possibly matches TRBD1 or TRBD2 (5 bases each). Looked up from germline, CDR1 is DFQATT and CDR2 is SNEGSKA (reference sequence). The CDR3 is 18 residues long. The V gene lost 3 bases and the J gene lost 1 base, with 23 bases spanning the gap. This CDR3 is CSASAGPGPRAGTDTQYF. The CDR3 region has the DNA TGCAGTGCTAGCGCAGGGCCGGGACCCCGCGCGGGCACAGATACGCAGTATTTT.

This clonotype appeared many times. V usage is TRBV19 and J usage is TRBJ2-5; possible D gene TRBD1, 6 bases. The germline V gene has CDR1 LNHDA and CDR2 SQIVND (reference sequence). The CDR3 has 13 amino acids. Trimming pared 7 bases from V and 1 base from J, leaving 10 bases between. CDR3 protein: CASIDRFQETQYF. The DNA of the CDR3 is TGTGCCAGTATCGACAGGTTCCAAGAGACCCAGTACTTC.

This clonotype was counted many times. The V call is TRBV7-3, the J call TRBJ1-2; D is possibly TRBD1 (5 bases). V was pared by 5 bases and J by 8 bases, with 15 bases between. This CDR3 region has 13 residues. Per the germline V gene, CDR1 is SGHTA and CDR2 is FQGTGA. The CDR3 loop reads CASSLGTASGYTF. In nucleotides, the CDR3 is TGTGCCAGCAGCCTCGGGACTGCCAGCGGCTACACCTTC.

As for this clonotype: A much larger clone lies a single base off, so this may be a read error. This chain joins TRBV20-1 and TRBJ2-1; TRBD2 is a possible D gene (7 bases). The CDR3 runs to 14 residues. Germline CDR1 is DFQATT and CDR2 is SNEGSKA (reference sequence). The CDR3 region is CSARRGGPYTEQFF. CDR3 nucleotides: TGCAGTGCTAGAAGGGGGGGCCCCTACACTGAGCAGTTCTTC.

Remarks on this clonotype: In this CDR3 the conserved last residue, phenylalanine or tryptophan, is missing, so a read error is likely. The genes are TRBV7-3 and TRBJ2-7; no reliable D call. Germline V lookup: CDR1 SGHTA, CDR2 FQGTGA. This CDR3 has 14 residues. Trimming shortened V by 5 bases and J by 5 bases, and 16 bases separated the two germline ends. The CDR3 spells CASSGMDEFHEQYL. The CDR3 nucleotides read TGTGCCAGCAGCGGCATGGACGAGTTCCACGAGCAGTACCTC.

The table lists this clonotype with many counts. The genes are TRBV5-1 and TRBJ1-2; the D is unclear. The germline gives CDR1 SGHRS, CDR2 YFSETQ. The CDR3 has 12 amino acids. V was trimmed by 1 base and J by 8 bases, leaving 9 bases between them. DNA of the CDR3: TGCGCCAGCAGCTTGCCCGGGGAAGGCTACACCTTC. Amino acid sequence: CASSLPGEGYTF.

This clonotype was observed at least ten times. One base away lies a much larger clone, so this may be a sequencing read error. This rearrangement joins TRBV7-9 to TRBJ2-7; TRBD2 matches at 8 bases. CDR1 and CDR2 (germline): SEHNR, FQNEAQ (reference sequence). CDR3 size: 15 residues. The DNA of the CDR3 is TGTGCCAGCAGTCCAGGAGGCGGGAGGAAGTACGAGCAGCACTTC. It translates to CASSPGGGRKYEQHF. Variable domain in full (rest from reference TRBV7-9 and TRBJ2-7): DTGVSQNPRHKITKRGQNVTFRCDPISEHNRLYWYRQTLGQGPEFLTYFQNEAQLEKSRLLSDRFSAERPKGSFSTLEIQRTEQGDSAMYLCASSPGGGRKYEQHFGPGTRLTVT.

This clonotype came up many times. The chain couples TRBV12-5 to TRBJ2-1; 8 nucleotides agree with TRBD2. Germline CDR1 reads LGHNT; CDR2 reads FRNRAP. After removal of 0 bases from V and 5 bases from J, the junction contained 3 bases not matched to a gene. The CDR3 has 15 amino acids. CDR3 coding DNA: TGTGCTAGTGGTTTGGTACGCGGGGGGAACAATGAGCAGTTCTTC. Residues: CASGLVRGGNNEQFF.

The chain links TRBV12-3 or TRBV12-4 to TRBJ2-5; TRBD1 or TRBD2 may be the D gene (5 bases each). V gave up 6 bases and J gave up 5 bases, with 28 bases separating them. CDR3 length: 18 residues. CDR3 DNA sequence: TGTGCCAGCAGCTCAGGACAAGACTGGAGGCGTCAGGTGGAGACCCAGTACTTC. It encodes CASSSGQDWRRQVETQYF.

This clonotype was seen many times. V and J are TRBV4-1 and TRBJ2-2; D unresolved. V was pared by 0 bases and J by 8 bases, with 4 bases between. The CDR3 has 12 amino acids. Germline assignment: CDR1 MGHRA and CDR2 YSYEKL. The CDR3, as DNA: TGCGCCAGCAGCCAAGATATAGGGGAGCTGTTTTTT. It yields the protein CASSQDIGELFF.